This entry features one T cell receptor (beta chain) sequence. In the authors' workflow: Using reference gene primer amplification, nucleated cell counts were estimated. TCRdb keeps only in-frame clones here, not all; method: immunoSEQ multiplex PCR. The V and J calls and the clone size are those of that table, but D and trimming were determined from the DNA. Here the sample spans about 83,000 clones, roughly 88% being singletons. These data belong to a study of blood T cell repertoires in COVID-19. Study-level information: Acute and convalescent COVID-19 samples came from the United States, Italy and Spain. From T cells, B-cell-depleted T cells, or PBMCs came the material, which was cDNA or gDNA.

This TCR was recovered from a man in his fifties or sixties with active COVID-19. The specimen was peripheral blood.

The CDR3, as DNA: TGTGCCAGTAGCTGGGGACAGGGTGACGGCTACACCTTC. Residues: CASSWGQGDGYTF. This chain joins TRBV19 and TRBJ1-2, with TRBD1 matching 9 bases. Trimming took 6 bases from V and 8 from J; bases not matched to a gene: 7. The length of the CDR3 is 13 residues. Germline loops: CDR1 LNHDA, CDR2 SQIVND (reference sequence). The whole variable domain, remainder taken from reference TRBV19 and TRBJ1-2, is DGGITQSPKYLFRKEGQNVTLSCEQNLNHDAMYWYRQDPGQGLRLIYYSQIVNDFQKGDIAEGYSVSREKKESFPLTVTSAQKNPTAFYLCASSWGQGDGYTFGSGTRLTVV.